This T cell receptor (beta chain) was captured in a study of early T cells in non-severe SARS-CoV-2 infection (dated by TCRdb to the early 2020s). Concerning the study at large: TCR sequencing used bulk RNA from unsorted whole blood, so alpha and beta chains could not be paired.

The study was a case-control design nested within a healthcare worker cohort in London, UK, with weekly nasopharyngeal swab PCR tests and blood sampling. Healthcare workers were recruited during the week of the UK lockdown, between 23 and 31 March 2020, and followed weekly for up to roughly 15 weeks. In its sample, this clonotype was seen many times. Which antigen it targets is not known. There are no base qualities to consult, and no much larger clone falls within one base. A distance of 11 bases separates the germline ends of V and J, which lose 2 bases and 4 bases respectively. The CDR3 has 14 amino acids, counting the end cysteine and phenylalanine. Only the CDR3 part of the read is kept: 42 bases, read in frame from the first base. Based on the germline V gene, the CDR1 and CDR2 sequences are SGHTA and FQGTGA. What the research found in general, with its limitations: Matching against VDJdb was skewed toward anti-spike CD8 responses, likely underestimated virus-specific expansions, and missed private and CD4 specificities.

Receptors were amplified or captured by 5' RACE. Sequencing relied on a NextSeq 500. To correct for sequencing error and PCR bias, the TCR library protocol tagged individual cDNA molecules with unique molecular identifiers. Both TCR alpha and beta chains were sequenced, and tight co-correlation was observed between alpha and beta sequence abundances in each sample. Processing in the source paper ran as follows. Decombinator V4 was used to perform V gene, J gene and CDR3 annotation of TCR sequences. TCRs were defined as expanded if a significant change between any two time points was detected under a Poisson model with p below 0.0001. Abundances of TCRs were expressed as counts per million after normalisation to the total number of TCRs sequenced in each sample. MAIT TCRs were defined by TRAV1-2 paired with TRAJ12, TRAJ20 or TRAJ33, and iNKT TCRs by TRAV10 paired with TRAJ18. VDJdb, accessed 1 November 2021, was searched for CMV, EBV and SARS-CoV-2 annotated TCRs, with TCRs annotated for multiple antigens excluded. TCRdb ran its own pipeline on the public reads, namely fastp trimming at Q25 and MiXCR clone calling, and kept in-frame beta chains. Rows with a matching CDR3 protein are joined into one entry that keeps the most common DNA and genes. TCRdb's processing, not the authors' own work, is the source of the V and J calls. The sample table records roughly 17,000 distinct CDR3 sequences; about 6% of these occur just once. The ten largest clones represent approximately 6.8% of the sample.

The sequence was collected from an adult who was a healthcare worker with PCR-confirmed SARS-CoV-2 infection or an uninfected control (not recorded which). The sequences come from whole blood, collected at baseline. Recombination joined TRBV7-3 with TRBJ1-1; a weak D assignment points to TRBD1 (6 bases agree). The bases are TGTGCCAGCAGCTTATCAGGGGTCGGCACTGAAGCTTTCTTT. Its protein product is CASSLSGVGTEAFF.